This TCR beta chain is from a study of PD-1 blockade in classical Hodgkin lymphoma. This CDR3 is built from 16 residues. Germline assignment: CDR1 SGHRS and CDR2 YFSETQ. The J segment lost 2 bases and the V segment lost 4 bases, leaving 5 bases of the junction unmatched. Here immunoSEQ multiplex PCR was the method, and the copy in TCRdb shows in-frame clones only, minus some. The sample lists about 12,000 clones, 88% occurring once. The time point was: cycle 4 day 1 (C4D1), after 5 to 7 weeks of nivolumab. The patients all showed relapse after autologous stem cell transplantation, while their brentuximab vedotin exposure varied. Magnetic negative selection was used to purify CD4+ T cells from PBMCs that had been thawed.

The V gene is TRBV5-1, the J gene TRBJ2-5, with 13 bases matching TRBD2. This sequence originates from a human donor with classical Hodgkin lymphoma. Sequenced material: CD4+ T cells from blood, taken before the fourth cycle of nivolumab. The CDR3 bases are TGCGCCAGCAGCCTTTCACTAGCGGGAGGGCAAGAGACCCAGTACTTC. This codes for CASSLSLAGGQETQYF.